The rows below give T cell receptor beta chains drawn from one sample of a study of T cells after yellow fever vaccination. TCRdb re-analysed the 5' RACE reads in MiXCR, keeping a single row per CDR3 protein. Of 150,000 to 200,000 distinct CDR3 sequences in the sample, roughly 9.6% are singletons; the top ten hold 36%. The starting material was CD8+ T cells sorted from PBMCs, obtained 15 days after the yellow fever booster vaccination. The receptors were sampled from a man between 18 and 29 years old who received the YFV17D yellow fever vaccine. Both conserved end residues are part of each CDR3. Fields, in order: D gene, V gene, J gene, clone size, CDR3 protein, CDR3 DNA. The D gene is left open where the match is weak. Size is omitted from some rows. Given values are once, few, many or a class for expanded clones.

>TRBD1|TRBV7-9|TRBJ2-1|few
CASINPGGRYNEQFF
TGTGCCAGCATCAACCCAGGGGGACGTTACAATGAGCAGTTCTTC
>.|TRBV7-2|TRBJ2-5|.
CASSFPRAGTDEETQYF
TGTGCCAGCAGCTTCCCCAGGGCCGGGACCGACGAAGAGACCCAGTACTTC
>.|TRBV4-1|TRBJ2-1|.
CASSYPPGPPYNEQFF
TGCGCCAGCAGCTATCCCCCCGGACCGCCGTACAATGAGCAGTTCTTC
>TRBD1|TRBV29-1|TRBJ1-1|.
CSVATGLENTEAFF
TGCAGCGTTGCGACAGGGTTGGAAAACACTGAAGCTTTCTTT
>TRBD1|TRBV7-9|TRBJ1-1|.
CASSPRQGSQAFF
TGTGCCAGCAGCCCTCGACAGGGTAGTCAAGCTTTCTTT
>TRBD2|TRBV14|TRBJ2-3|few
CASSPTSVRWADTQYF
TGTGCCAGCAGCCCTACTAGCGTCCGTTGGGCAGATACGCAGTATTTT
>.|TRBV3-1|TRBJ1-4|.
CASSQDIPGPINEKLFF
TGTGCCAGCAGCCAAGATATCCCAGGACCGATTAATGAAAAACTGTTTTTT
>.|TRBV7-6|TRBJ1-2|.
CASSRESYARHIYGYTF
TGTGCCAGCAGCCGCGAAAGCTACGCCCGTCACATCTATGGCTACACCTTC
>.|TRBV6-5|TRBJ2-3|many
CASSYSFTDTQYF
TGTGCCAGCAGTTACTCGTTCACAGATACGCAGTATTTT
>.|TRBV6-5|TRBJ2-5|many
CASSYSGVETQYF
TGTGCCAGCAGTTACTCAGGGGTGGAGACCCAGTACTTC
>TRBD2|TRBV7-2|TRBJ2-5|few
CASSYPRGGLAGYQETQYF
TGTGCCAGCAGCTACCCCCGCGGGGGTCTAGCGGGGTACCAAGAGACCCAGTACTTC
>.|TRBV4-3|TRBJ2-2|.
CASSQEVGGPNTGELFF
TGCGCCAGCAGCCAAGAGGTCGGGGGTCCGAACACCGGGGAGCTGTTTTTT
>.|TRBV6-2/TRBV6-3|TRBJ2-3|.
CASSYLSGGSTDTQYF
TGTGCCAGCAGTTACCTTAGTGGGGGGAGCACAGATACGCAGTATTTT
>.|TRBV4-3|TRBJ2-1|few
CASSRHRERVVNEQFF
TGCGCCAGCAGCCGACACAGGGAGAGGGTCGTGAATGAGCAGTTCTTC
>.|TRBV10-3|TRBJ2-1|many
CAISESLGDTDNEQFF
TGTGCTATCAGTGAGTCATTGGGGGATACGGACAATGAGCAGTTCTTC
>.|TRBV27|TRBJ1-1|.
CASSSGAWTEAFF
TGTGCCAGCAGTTCCGGGGCATGGACTGAAGCTTTCTTT
>TRBD2|TRBV7-6|TRBJ2-3|many
CASSLAGGTDTQYF
TGTGCCAGCAGTTTAGCGGGGGGCACAGATACGCAGTATTTT
>TRBD1|TRBV19|TRBJ1-4|.
CASSDLTGLNEKLFF
TGTGCCAGTAGCGACCTGACAGGGCTTAATGAAAAACTGTTTTTT
>.|TRBV5-6|TRBJ1-4|.
CASSLTGYEKLFF
TGTGCCAGCAGCTTAACGGGCTACGAAAAACTGTTTTTT
>.|TRBV28|TRBJ1-2|few
CASSLWGGTDNGYTF
TGTGCCAGCAGTTTATGGGGCGGGACTGACAATGGCTACACCTTC
>.|TRBV13|TRBJ2-1|few
CASSPSLRYSASSYNEQFF
TGTGCCAGCAGCCCATCTTTAAGGTACAGCGCGAGCTCCTACAATGAGCAGTTCTTC
>TRBD1|TRBV7-9|TRBJ2-2|few
CASSYVDRGSAGELFF
TGTGCCAGCAGCTATGTGGACAGGGGATCAGCCGGGGAGCTGTTTTTT
>.|TRBV20-1|TRBJ2-7|.
CSASVPGRDYEQYF
TGCAGTGCTAGTGTGCCGGGGAGAGACTACGAGCAGTACTTC
>.|TRBV27|TRBJ2-2|.
CASSSFPGELFF
TGTGCCAGCAGTTCCTTCCCCGGGGAGCTGTTTTTT
>.|TRBV6-2/TRBV6-3|TRBJ1-2|few
CASRKLREGTYGYTF
TGTGCCAGCAGGAAACTACGAGAGGGAACTTATGGCTACACCTTC
>TRBD1|TRBV29-1|TRBJ2-6|many
CSVLWDRASGANVLTF
TGCAGCGTTCTTTGGGACAGGGCTTCTGGGGCCAACGTCCTGACTTTC
>.|TRBV6-4|TRBJ2-5|.
CANYRQETQYF
TGTGCCAACTATAGGCAAGAGACCCAGTACTTC
>TRBD2|TRBV6-2/TRBV6-3|TRBJ2-2|.
CASSYSPTSAYTGELFF
TGTGCCAGCAGTTACAGCCCCACTAGCGCTTACACCGGGGAGCTGTTTTTT